The 22 T cell receptor beta chains below were found in one sample sequenced in a study of shared clonotypes between healthy human individuals. TCRdb's table, derived via immunoSEQ multiplex PCR, lists solely in-frame clones and lacks some. The sample comprises roughly 1 million clones, 65% to 80% of which are singletons, and approximately 1.3% rests with the top ten. The sample taken for sequencing was memory CD4+ T cells sorted from blood. The subset here: CD45RA-negative fraction. The receptor set was obtained from a man aged 18 to 30 in good health.

This clone has only a few counts. This chain uses TRBV6-4 with TRBJ1-5; D is perhaps TRBD1 (5 bases). The CDR3 loop spans 16 amino acids. CDR1 is MRHNA, CDR2 SNTAGT, per germline. Deletions cut 6 bases from V and 2 bases from J, with 17 bases between. The CDR3 coding sequence is TGTGCCAGCAGGGAAGAGGTATCCAGGGGCAATCAGCCCCAGCATTTT. Amino acid sequence: CASREEVSRGNQPQHF.

This chain joins TRBV9 and TRBJ2-1, with a tentative D call TRBD1 (7 bases). The CDR3 sequence is 20 residues long. Germline V gene sequence: CDR1 SGDLS, CDR2 YYNGEE. Trimming shortened V by 3 bases and J by 0 bases, and 25 bases separated the two germline ends. The CDR3 DNA follows: TGTGCCAGCAGCGCCTCAGGGGGAACTAGCTGGAGGAGCTCCTACAATGAGCAGTTCTTC. It yields the protein CASSASGGTSWRSSYNEQFF. The full variable domain, completed using reference TRBV9 and TRBJ2-1, is DSGVTQTPKHLITATGQRVTLRCSPRSGDLSVYWYQQSLDQGLQFLIQYYNGEERAKGNILERFSAQQFPDLHSELNLSSLELGDSALYFCASSASGGTSWRSSYNEQFFGPGTRLTVL.

V gene TRBV15 combines with J gene TRBJ2-3; D is unclear. V gave up 0 bases and J gave up 1 base, with 14 bases separating them. The CDR3 spans 17 residues. Looked up from germline, CDR1 is LNHNV and CDR2 is YYDKDF (reference sequence). The CDR3 nucleotides are TGTGCCACCAGCAGAGAGCCAAGGGCGGACCGCACAGATACGCAGTATTTT. It encodes CATSREPRADRTDTQYF. Complete variable domain (other parts from reference TRBV15 and TRBJ2-3): DAMVIQNPRYQVTQFGKPVTLSCSQTLNHNVMYWYQQKSSQAPKLLFHYYDKDFNNEADTPDNFQSRRPNTSFCFLDIRSPGLGDTAMYLCATSREPRADRTDTQYFGPGTRLTVL.

V and J are TRBV19 and TRBJ1-4; unclear D gene. V lost 9 bases and J lost 0, with 11 bases in between. The CDR3 consists of 14 residues. The germline V gene encodes CDR1 LNHDA and CDR2 SQIVND (reference sequence). The chain's CDR3 is CASTRVATNEKLFF. CDR3 nucleotide sequence: TGTGCCAGCACTCGAGTAGCAACTAATGAAAAACTGTTTTTT. The full variable domain, in which reference TRBV19 and TRBJ1-4 provide the parts outside the CDR3, is DGGITQSPKYLFRKEGQNVTLSCEQNLNHDAMYWYRQDPGQGLRLIYYSQIVNDFQKGDIAEGYSVSREKKESFPLTVTSAQKNPTAFYLCASTRVATNEKLFFGSGTQLSVL.

In DNA, the CDR3 is TGTGCCAGCGACAAGGGATCCTACGAGCAGTACTTC. This encodes CASDKGSYEQYF. The chain has TRBV7-9 and TRBJ2-7; D is ambiguous. Per the germline V gene, CDR1 is SEHNR and CDR2 is FQNEAQ (reference sequence). The ends were cut back, 8 bases at V and 1 base at J, with 9 bases in the middle. CDR3 length: 12 residues.

V usage is TRBV28 and J usage is TRBJ2-7; 10 bases align to TRBD1. Germline V gene lookup returns CDR1 MDHEN and CDR2 SYDVKM. V gave up 8 bases and J gave up 2 bases; unmatched junction bases: 6. The CDR3 has 14 residues. The CDR3 nucleotides read TGTGCCAGCCTTAAGACAGGGGGCCCCTACGAGCAGTACTTC. This translates into CASLKTGGPYEQYF.

The genes are TRBV19 and TRBJ2-3; 9 bases match TRBD2. This CDR3 region has 16 residues. V lost 6 bases to trimming and J lost 3 bases; unmatched junction nucleotides: 10. Germline-derived CDR1 and CDR2 are LNHDA and SQIVND (reference sequence). CDR3 amino acids: CASRPTASGGTDTQYF. Written as DNA, the CDR3 is TGTGCCAGTAGGCCTACTGCCAGCGGGGGGACAGATACGCAGTATTTT.

Details on this clone: An end of the junction differs from the germline gene, which may be a read error. The chain combines TRBV10-3 with TRBJ2-1; 9 bases fit TRBD2. The CDR3 has 14 residues. The germline V gene has CDR1 ENHRY and CDR2 SYGVKD. The DNA of the CDR3 is TGTGCCCTCAGCGGGGGGAGCTCCTACAATGAGCAGTTCTTC. Amino acid sequence: CALSGGSSYNEQFF.

The V call is TRBV7-2, the J call TRBJ2-7; 12 nucleotides agree with TRBD2. CDR3 size: 14 residues. Looked up from germline, CDR1 is SGHTA and CDR2 is FQGNSA. V shed 5 bases and J 7 bases; nucleotides not matched to a gene: 6. DNA of the CDR3: TGTGCCAGCAGCCTTGGACTAGCGGGATTTGAGCAGTACTTC. Its protein is CASSLGLAGFEQYF.

This clone has only one observation. The CDR3 is CASSPSGRGEQFF. For the CDR3, the DNA is TGTGCCAGCAGCCCAAGCGGGAGGGGCGAGCAGTTCTTC. The chain is built from TRBV9 and TRBJ2-1; 10 nucleotides align to TRBD2. Germline V gene lookup returns CDR1 SGDLS and CDR2 YYNGEE. There are 13 residues in the CDR3. Germline trimming cut 4 bases from V and 10 bases from J; bases unmatched to any gene: 5.

This chain uses TRBV30 with TRBJ2-7; 9 bases map to TRBD2. Trimming removed 0 bases from V and 6 bases from J; junction bases left unmatched: 12. Germline loops: CDR1 GTSNPN, CDR2 SVGIG (reference sequence). The CDR3 runs 16 residues. CDR3 in DNA: TGTGCCTGGAGTGTACTTCGGCAAGCGGGGGGAGGCGAGCAGTACTTC. Translated, it gives CAWSVLRQAGGGEQYF.

The chain couples TRBV6-6 to TRBJ2-7; TRBD2 is a possible D gene (6 bases). The length of the CDR3 is 15 residues. The V end was cut by 2 bases, the J end by 0 bases, with 11 bases between. Germline loops: CDR1 MNHNY, CDR2 SVGAGI (reference sequence). Here the CDR3 reads CASSYVERASYEQYF. The CDR3 DNA sequence: TGTGCCAGCAGTTACGTAGAGCGGGCCTCCTACGAGCAGTACTTC.

CDR3 loop: CASSEAWGGSYSPLHF. The CDR3 coding sequence is TGTGCCAGCAGTGAAGCTTGGGGAGGGTCCTATTCACCCCTCCACTTT. The chain has TRBV6-1 and TRBJ1-6; D is ambiguous. Germline V CDR1 and CDR2: MNHNS, SASEGT. The CDR3 is 16 residues long. The germline V and J ends were trimmed by 0 bases and 8 bases, with 14 bases remaining between them.

The chain joins TRBV6-5 to TRBJ2-2; D is ambiguous. CDR3 length: 11 residues. Trimming took 4 bases from V and 4 from J, leaving 1 base between them. The germline V gene encodes CDR1 MNHEY and CDR2 SVGAGI. CDR3 protein: CASSSTGELFF. In nucleotides, the CDR3 is TGTGCCAGCAGTTCCACCGGGGAGCTGTTTTTT.

The chain has TRBV6-5 and TRBJ1-4; 7 bases are shared with TRBD1. Trimming took 6 bases from V and 4 from J; bases not matched to a gene: 2. CDR1 and CDR2 (germline): MNHEY, SVGAGI. This CDR3 is built from 13 residues. The chain's CDR3 is CASRGQSNEKLFF. Written as DNA, the CDR3 is TGTGCCAGCAGGGGACAGAGTAATGAAAAACTGTTTTTT.

The genes are TRBV15 and TRBJ2-5, with D hard to call. Germline V CDR1 and CDR2: LNHNV, YYDKDF (reference sequence). The CDR3 consists of 13 residues. V was cut by 1 base and J by 0 bases, with 3 bases left in between. CDR3 protein: CATSRANQETQYF. CDR3 nucleotides: TGTGCCACCAGCAGAGCCAACCAAGAGACCCAGTACTTC.

J is TRBJ2-7 and V is TRBV18; 9 bases align to TRBD1. There are 14 residues in the CDR3. Germline CDR1 and CDR2: KGHSH and LQKENI. V lost 1 base, J lost 6 bases, and 4 bases stayed unmatched. DNA of the CDR3: TGTGCCAGCTCACCACAGAGGACAGGGGCCGAGCAGTACTTC. It translates to CASSPQRTGAEQYF. The whole variable domain, remainder taken from reference TRBV18 and TRBJ2-7, is NAGVMQNPRHLVRRRGQEARLRCSPMKGHSHVYWYRQLPEEGLKFMVYLQKENIIDESGMPKERFSAEFPKEGPSILRIQQVVRGDSAAYFCASSPQRTGAEQYFGPGTRLTVT.

This clone turned up a few times. CDR3 sequence: CAISDSSQSTGELFF. CDR3 nucleotide sequence: TGTGCCATCAGTGACAGTTCACAGAGCACCGGGGAGCTGTTTTTT. This chain uses TRBV10-3 with TRBJ2-2; D not resolved. The CDR3 runs 15 residues. V was trimmed by 3 bases and J by 4 bases, leaving 12 bases between them. Germline V gene lookup returns CDR1 ENHRY and CDR2 SYGVKD.

Here the CDR3 DNA reads TGTGCCAGCAGTTACGGGACCCGGGACAGGGGCCATGGCTACACCTTC. It specifies CASSYGTRDRGHGYTF. This chain joins TRBV6-6 and TRBJ1-2; 10 nucleotides agree with TRBD1. The CDR3 loop spans 16 amino acids. Trimming at V came to 2 bases and at J to 6 bases, leaving 9 bases not matched to a gene. In germline, CDR1 is MNHNY, CDR2 SVGAGI (reference sequence).

The chain employs TRBV5-6 and TRBJ2-7; the match to TRBD1 covers 12 bases. After removal of 4 bases from V and 5 bases from J, the junction contained 10 bases not matched to a gene. The CDR3 has 16 residues. Per germline, CDR1 SGHDT and CDR2 YYEEEE. CDR3 loop: CASSGPGQGAFHEQYF. The CDR3 DNA reads TGTGCCAGCAGCGGCCCGGGACAGGGGGCTTTCCACGAGCAGTACTTC.

This rearrangement joins TRBV5-4 to TRBJ1-6; the D is unclear. The CDR3 sequence is 15 residues long. Between the trimmed V and J ends, which lost 0 bases and 7 bases, there was a span of 11 bases. Per the germline V gene, CDR1 is SGHNT and CDR2 is YYREEE (reference sequence). CDR3: CASSLEREPNSPLHF. CDR3 DNA sequence: TGTGCCAGCAGCTTGGAGAGGGAACCAAATTCACCCCTCCACTTT.

For this clone: This probably arose from a read error, given a far larger clone one base away. This chain uses TRBV10-3 with TRBJ1-1, with 7 bases lining up with TRBD1. The CDR3 extends over 12 amino acids. Germline V CDR1 and CDR2: ENHRY, SYGVKD. CDR3 bases: TGTGCCATCAGCAGGGGGAACACTGAAACTTTCTTT. It translates to CAISRGNTETFF.